Listed below are T cell receptor beta chains from one sample, sequenced in a study of blood T cell repertoires in COVID-19. Method: immunoSEQ multiplex PCR; TCRdb's copy keeps in-frame clones and lacks some. The sample has 65,000 to 85,000 clones; around 79% are singletons. The specimen was peripheral blood. All receptors come from a woman of 80 years or more with active or convalescent COVID-19. The CDR3 runs from the conserved cysteine through the conserved F or W. Fields, in order: J gene, clone size, V gene, D gene, CDR3 protein, CDR3 DNA. The D gene is left open where the match is weak. Size values are once, few and many counts, or a class for expanded clones, and some rows have none.

>TRBJ1-4|NA|TRBV7-6|NA
CASSLRDFRATNEKLFF
TGTGCCAGCAGCTTAAGGGACTTTAGGGCAACTAATGAAAAACTGTTTTTT
>TRBJ2-1|NA|TRBV3-1/TRBV3-2|NA
CASSLRGAGNEQFF
TGTGCCAGCAGCCTCCGCGGAGCTGGCAATGAGCAGTTCTTC
>TRBJ1-2|NA|TRBV27|NA
CASRQGWYGYTF
TGTGCCAGCAGACAGGGTTGGTATGGCTACACCTTC
>TRBJ2-5|NA|TRBV7-2|TRBD2
CASSLSGRRETQYF
TGTGCCAGCAGCCTTAGCGGGAGGCGGGAGACCCAGTACTTC
>TRBJ2-2|NA|TRBV28|TRBD2
CASSLTSGTGELFF
TGTGCCAGCAGTTTAACTAGCGGGACCGGGGAGCTGTTTTTT
>TRBJ2-7|NA|TRBV4-3|TRBD2
CASSVAGGRAEQYF
TGCGCCAGCAGCGTCGCGGGGGGCCGGGCCGAGCAGTACTTC
>TRBJ2-3|NA|TRBV4-3|TRBD1
CASSLGQSTDTQYF
TGCGCCAGCAGCTTGGGACAGTCCACAGATACGCAGTATTTT
>TRBJ2-7|few|TRBV5-1|TRBD1
CASSLAPGQYYEQYF
TGCGCCAGCAGCTTGGCCCCGGGACAGTACTACGAGCAGTACTTC
>TRBJ2-2|NA|TRBV9|TRBD1
CASSPRQGRVLGELFF
TGTGCCAGCAGCCCCCGACAGGGAAGGGTGCTGGGGGAGCTGTTTTTT
>TRBJ2-3|NA|TRBV5-6|NA
CASIQTGGGTDTQYF
TGTGCCAGCATCCAGACTGGCGGGGGCACAGATACGCAGTATTTT
>TRBJ1-2|NA|TRBV19|NA
CASRGSHYGYTF
TGTGCCAGCCGCGGGTCTCACTATGGCTACACCTTC
>TRBJ1-5|NA|TRBV9|NA
CASSVKGQILGNQPQHF
TGTGCCAGCAGCGTAAAGGGGCAAATCCTGGGCAATCAGCCCCAGCATTTT
>TRBJ2-7|NA|TRBV6-5|TRBD1
CASRRGQGARYEQYF
TGTGCCAGCAGGAGAGGACAGGGGGCGCGGTACGAGCAGTACTTC
>TRBJ2-5|NA|TRBV29-1|TRBD2
CSVGRTSGGLKETQYF
TGCAGCGTGGGGAGGACTAGCGGAGGTCTTAAAGAGACCCAGTACTTC
>TRBJ1-1|NA|TRBV19|NA
CASTAGAEVTMNTEAFF
TGTGCCAGTACCGCAGGGGCTGAAGTAACCATGAACACTGAAGCTTTCTTT
>TRBJ2-3|NA|TRBV7-9|TRBD1
CASSLGTGIRDTQYF
TGTGCCAGCAGCTTAGGGACAGGGATAAGAGATACGCAGTATTTT
>TRBJ2-3|NA|TRBV28|NA
CASSSRASLIGVTDTQYF
TGTGCCAGCAGTTCAAGGGCCTCACTAATAGGGGTCACAGATACGCAGTATTTT
>TRBJ2-7|NA|TRBV11-2|NA
CASSSSRQVRSYEQYF
TGTGCCAGCAGCTCCTCCCGACAGGTACGCTCCTACGAGCAGTACTTC
>TRBJ1-2|NA|TRBV5-1|NA
CASREGTTIEYGYTF
TGCGCCAGCAGAGAGGGGACAACAATCGAATATGGCTACACCTTC
>TRBJ2-1|NA|TRBV19|NA
CASSNPQGVRNEQFF
TGTGCCAGTAGTAACCCACAGGGAGTCCGCAATGAGCAGTTCTTC
>TRBJ2-3|once|TRBV6-5|NA
CASASTDQGTDTQYF
TGTGCCAGCGCTTCGACGGATCAGGGGACAGATACGCAGTATTTT
>TRBJ1-6|NA|TRBV27|NA
CASSGWSSYNSPLHF
TGTGCCAGCAGTGGCTGGAGCTCCTATAATTCACCCCTCCACTTT
>TRBJ2-1|NA|TRBV18|NA
CASSPPFDNNEQFF
TGTGCCAGCTCACCACCGTTTGACAACAATGAGCAGTTCTTC
>TRBJ2-7|NA|TRBV5-5|NA
CASSLWPFDEQYF
TGTGCCAGCAGCTTGTGGCCGTTCGACGAGCAGTACTTC
>TRBJ2-2|NA|TRBV4-1|TRBD1
CASSQSGQGRSGELFF
TGCGCCAGCAGCCAGTCGGGACAGGGACGGTCCGGGGAGCTGTTTTTT
>TRBJ2-7|NA|TRBV20-1|TRBD1
CSASARDSFTYEQYF
TGCAGTGCTAGTGCGAGGGACAGCTTCACCTACGAGCAGTACTTC
>TRBJ2-1|NA|TRBV7-2|TRBD2
CASSSQFSGRAANEQFF
TGTGCCAGCAGCTCACAGTTTAGCGGGAGGGCCGCGAATGAGCAGTTCTTC
>TRBJ2-1|NA|TRBV15|NA
CATSPPAWPGLSYNEQFF
TGTGCCACCAGCCCCCCCGCTTGGCCAGGCTTATCCTACAATGAGCAGTTCTTC
>TRBJ1-2|NA|TRBV27|NA
CASSLSTGRDYGYTF
TGTGCCAGCAGTTTATCTACAGGGAGAGACTATGGCTACACCTTC
>TRBJ2-1|NA|TRBV14|TRBD2
CASSQDSGGYWEQFF
TGTGCCAGCAGCCAAGATTCGGGAGGTTATTGGGAGCAGTTCTTC
>TRBJ2-5|NA|TRBV11-2|TRBD1
CASSLDVRLTGAWTQYF
TGTGCCAGCAGCTTAGATGTTCGACTAACAGGGGCGTGGACCCAGTACTTC
>TRBJ2-7|NA|TRBV6-6|TRBD2
CASSYTSGSYEQYF
TGTGCCAGCAGTTACACTAGCGGGAGTTACGAGCAGTACTTC
>TRBJ2-7|once|TRBV5-1|NA
CASSRDGSSYEQYF
TGCGCCAGCAGCAGGGACGGGAGCTCCTACGAGCAGTACTTC
>TRBJ2-3|NA|TRBV5-5|NA
CASSSLQGSKADTQYF
TGTGCCAGCAGCTCACTACAGGGTTCGAAAGCAGATACGCAGTATTTT
>TRBJ2-2|NA|TRBV21-1|NA
CASSKLAVNTGELFF
TGTGCCAGCAGCAAATTAGCGGTGAACACCGGGGAGCTGTTTTTT
>TRBJ2-3|NA|TRBV4-1|TRBD2
CASSPELALAGPSTDTQYF
TGCGCCAGCAGCCCCGAGCTAGCCCTAGCGGGACCCAGCACAGATACGCAGTATTTT
>TRBJ1-1|once|TRBV29-1|NA
CSVGTGGTEAFF
TGCAGCGTTGGTACGGGTGGTACTGAAGCTTTCTTT
>TRBJ1-5|few|TRBV7-2|NA
CASSLVTYQPQHF
TGTGCCAGCAGCTTAGTAACTTATCAGCCCCAGCATTTT
>TRBJ2-7|few|TRBV7-9|NA
CASSPRLSMGYEQYF
TGTGCCAGCAGCCCTAGGCTGAGTATGGGCTACGAGCAGTACTTC
>TRBJ1-1|once|TRBV7-2|TRBD1
CASSLVGQGTTEAFF
TGTGCCAGCAGCTTAGTGGGACAGGGGACTACTGAAGCTTTCTTT